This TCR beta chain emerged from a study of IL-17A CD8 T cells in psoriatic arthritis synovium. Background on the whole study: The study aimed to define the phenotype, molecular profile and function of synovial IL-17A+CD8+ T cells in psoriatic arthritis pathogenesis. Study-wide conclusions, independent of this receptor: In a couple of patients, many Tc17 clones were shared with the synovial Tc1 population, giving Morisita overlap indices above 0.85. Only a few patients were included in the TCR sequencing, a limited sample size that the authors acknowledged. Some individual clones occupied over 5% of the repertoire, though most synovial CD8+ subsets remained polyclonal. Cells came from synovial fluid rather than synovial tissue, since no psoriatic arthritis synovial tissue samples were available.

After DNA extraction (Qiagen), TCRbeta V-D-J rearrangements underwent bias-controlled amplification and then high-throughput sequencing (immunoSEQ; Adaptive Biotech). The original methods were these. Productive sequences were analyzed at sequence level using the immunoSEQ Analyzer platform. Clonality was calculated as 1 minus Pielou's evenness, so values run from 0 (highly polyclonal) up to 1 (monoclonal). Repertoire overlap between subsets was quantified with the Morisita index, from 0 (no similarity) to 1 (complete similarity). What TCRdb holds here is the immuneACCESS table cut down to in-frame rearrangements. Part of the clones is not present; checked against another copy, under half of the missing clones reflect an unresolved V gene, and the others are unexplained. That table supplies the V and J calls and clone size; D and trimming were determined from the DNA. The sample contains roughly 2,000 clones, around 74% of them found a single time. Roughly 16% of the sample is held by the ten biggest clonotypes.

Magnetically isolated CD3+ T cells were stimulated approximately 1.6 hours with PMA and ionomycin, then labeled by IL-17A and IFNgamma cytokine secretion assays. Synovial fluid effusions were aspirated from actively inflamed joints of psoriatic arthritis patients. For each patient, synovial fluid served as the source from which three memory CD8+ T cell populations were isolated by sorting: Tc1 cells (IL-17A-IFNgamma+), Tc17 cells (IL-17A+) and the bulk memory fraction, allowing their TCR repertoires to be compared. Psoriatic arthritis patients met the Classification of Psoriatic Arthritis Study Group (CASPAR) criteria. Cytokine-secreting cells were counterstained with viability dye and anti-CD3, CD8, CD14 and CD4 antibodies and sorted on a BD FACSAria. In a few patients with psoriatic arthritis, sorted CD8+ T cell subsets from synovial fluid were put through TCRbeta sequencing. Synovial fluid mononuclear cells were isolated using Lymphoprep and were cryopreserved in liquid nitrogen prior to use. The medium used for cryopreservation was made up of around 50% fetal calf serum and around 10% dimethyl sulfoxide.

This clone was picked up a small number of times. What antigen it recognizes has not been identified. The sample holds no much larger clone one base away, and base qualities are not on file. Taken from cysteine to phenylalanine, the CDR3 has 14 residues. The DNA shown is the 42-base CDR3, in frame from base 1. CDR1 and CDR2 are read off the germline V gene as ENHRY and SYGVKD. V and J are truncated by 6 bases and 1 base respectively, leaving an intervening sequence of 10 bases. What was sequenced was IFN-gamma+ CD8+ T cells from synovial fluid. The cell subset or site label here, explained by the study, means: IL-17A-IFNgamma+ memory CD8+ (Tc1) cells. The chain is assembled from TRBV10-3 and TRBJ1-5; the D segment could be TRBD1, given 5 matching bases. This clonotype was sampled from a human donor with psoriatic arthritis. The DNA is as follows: TGTGCCATCAGGGAGGAGGGGAGCAATCAGCCCCAGCATTTT. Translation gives CAIREEGSNQPQHF.